The following is a T cell receptor (beta chain) sequence with its context. In its sample, this clone was seen a few times. Its antigen remains unidentified. Base qualities are not at hand, and no much larger clone is one base apart. This sample was taken from a study of PD-L1 blockade in urothelial cancer (TCRdb year 2017). Notes on the research overall: Every patient began therapy at some point between 2013 and 2015 and was given atezolizumab 1,200 mg intravenously every 3 weeks. Durable clinical benefit was defined as progression-free survival longer than 6 months, and TCR features were also tested against progression-free and overall survival. Pretreatment tumor samples and matched peripheral blood, collected serially before and after atezolizumab treatment, underwent TCR sequencing. Blood samples yielded a median of about 150,000 T cells and approximately 83,000 unique TCRs, with median clonality around 0.083. About 85% of the roughly 30 patients were males with bladder-origin urothelial cancer, and about 65% of the roughly 30 reported a prior smoking history. Some 30 patients had pretreatment blood TCR-seq, some 25 had at least one posttreatment blood collection, and some 25 had tumor TCR-seq. Patients had an ECOG performance status of 0 or 1 and had received between 0 and 3 prior chemotherapy regimens. Whole exome sequencing and RNA sequencing of pretreatment tumors were performed alongside TCR sequencing in the same patients. An exploratory multi-omic analysis was conducted of the somatic, immune and clinical correlates of response to PD-L1 blockade with atezolizumab in urothelial cancer. Blood samples were analyzed 3 weeks after the start of treatment (second dose) and 6 weeks after the start of treatment. Nine or ten patients reached durable clinical benefit, while about 20 patients did not.

Reading the label with the study, this specimen's time point is: peripheral blood 6 weeks after treatment start. A total of roughly 31 patients with locally advanced or metastatic urothelial carcinoma, treated at Memorial Sloan Kettering on a trial protocol, made up the cohort. Peripheral blood mononuclear cells were collected pretreatment and during treatment, with between 1 and 8 total time points obtained per patient. The Qiagen DNeasy Blood extraction kit was used to purify genomic DNA from total PBMCs and from tumor samples. Collected pretreatment and during treatment, PBMCs were isolated and stored as previously described. Results and caveats for the whole study, not just this receptor: A pretreatment peripheral blood TCR clonality below the median was linked to improved progression-free and overall survival. At 3 weeks after the start of treatment, tumor-associated TCR clones in peripheral blood had expanded more in patients with durable benefit (n ≈ 20, p = 0.022). Because the sample size was small (n ≈ 30) and many of the analyses were exploratory, the results are meant to be hypothesis-generating.

Synthetic TCR analog templates were spiked into each PCR so that absolute template abundance could be estimated from read counts. TCRbeta CDR3 regions were amplified from genomic DNA with bias-controlled V and J gene primers using the immunoSEQ assay. Rearranged TCRbeta segments were sequenced at approximately 20X coverage. As for the original processing: Sequencing errors were corrected by clustering, and CDR3s were annotated against IMGT so that V, D and J genes could be assigned. Only productive TCRbeta rearrangements were used in downstream analyses, excluding out-of-frame or stop-codon sequences. Clonality was computed as one minus Shannon entropy normalized by the log of the number of unique productive sequences. Fisher's exact test with Benjamini-Hochberg correction, using a cutoff of adjusted p below 0.01, was how clones that differed between time points or between blood and tumor were identified. In TCRdb, the immuneACCESS table is reduced to in-frame sequences with V and J assigned. These tables do not hold every clone; where another copy was compared, an unresolved V gene accounts for under half, and the others remain unexplained. V and J calls and clone size follow that table, whereas D and trimming were derived from the DNA. The sample records about 48,000 clones, approximately 84% of which are singletons. Jointly, the top ten make up 10% of the sample.

The TCR originated in a man in his sixties with urothelial cancer. The sample consisted of PBMCs, taken around atezolizumab (anti-PD-L1) treatment.

The sequenced DNA: TGCGCCAGCAGTGACGGTAGACAGGGGAACACTGAAGCTTTCTTT. Translation gives CASSDGRQGNTEAFF. The receptor chain draws on TRBV10-2 and TRBJ1-1, with 7 central nucleotides matching TRBD1. CDR1 is given as WSHSY and CDR2 as SAAADI, both from the germline V gene. Measured from the cysteine to the phenylalanine, the CDR3 is 15 residues long. Here the CDR3 DNA is all that survives: 45 bases in frame from base 1. Trimming accounts for 3 bases at V and 1 base at J, while the number of junction bases matched to no gene is 5.